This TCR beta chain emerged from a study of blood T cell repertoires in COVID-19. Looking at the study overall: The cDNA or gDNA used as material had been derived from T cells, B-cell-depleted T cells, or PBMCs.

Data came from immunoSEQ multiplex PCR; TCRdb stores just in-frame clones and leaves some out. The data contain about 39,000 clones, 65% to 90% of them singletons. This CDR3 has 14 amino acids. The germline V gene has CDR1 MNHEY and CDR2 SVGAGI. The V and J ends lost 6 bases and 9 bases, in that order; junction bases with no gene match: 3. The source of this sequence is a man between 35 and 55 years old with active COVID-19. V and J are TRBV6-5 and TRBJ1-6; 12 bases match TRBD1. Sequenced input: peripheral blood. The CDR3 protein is CASSRDRGRSPLHF. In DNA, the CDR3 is TGTGCCAGCAGCCGGGACAGGGGGCGTTCACCCCTCCACTTT.